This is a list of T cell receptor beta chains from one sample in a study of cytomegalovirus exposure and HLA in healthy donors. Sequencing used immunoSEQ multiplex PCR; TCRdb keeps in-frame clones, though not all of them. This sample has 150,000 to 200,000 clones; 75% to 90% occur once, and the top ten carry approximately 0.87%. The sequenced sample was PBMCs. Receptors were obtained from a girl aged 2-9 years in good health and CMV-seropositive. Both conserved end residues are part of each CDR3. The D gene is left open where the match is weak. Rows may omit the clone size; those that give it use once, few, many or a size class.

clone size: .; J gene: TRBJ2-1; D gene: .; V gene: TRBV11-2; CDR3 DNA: TGTGCCAGCAGCTTACTCTTTGAGCAGTTCTTC; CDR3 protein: CASSLLFEQFF
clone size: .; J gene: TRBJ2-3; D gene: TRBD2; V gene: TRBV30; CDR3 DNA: TGTGCCTGGATTCAACTAGCGGGGAAAAATACGCAGTATTTT; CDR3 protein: CAWIQLAGKNTQYF
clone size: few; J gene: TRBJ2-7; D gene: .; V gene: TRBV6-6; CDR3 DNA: TGTGCCAGCAGTTACTCCGGGGGTCTGCCCTACGAGCAGTACTTC; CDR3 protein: CASSYSGGLPYEQYF
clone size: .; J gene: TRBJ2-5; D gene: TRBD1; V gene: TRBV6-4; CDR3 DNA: TGTGCCAGCAGTGAGATGGACAGGGGTTACCGAGAGACCCAGTACTTC; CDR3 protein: CASSEMDRGYRETQYF
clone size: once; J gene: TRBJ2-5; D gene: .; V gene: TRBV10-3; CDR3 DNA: TGTGCCATCAGTGAATCTGGTGGGCCCCAAGAGACCCAGTACTTC; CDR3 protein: CAISESGGPQETQYF
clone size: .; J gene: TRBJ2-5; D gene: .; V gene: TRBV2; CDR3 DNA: TGTGCCAGTACCCTAGCGAGCGAAGAGACCCAGTACTTC; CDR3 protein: CASTLASEETQYF
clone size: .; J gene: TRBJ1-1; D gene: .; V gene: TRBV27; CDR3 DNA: TGTGCCAGCAGTTTATCCGGGGGCACTGAAGCTTTCTTT; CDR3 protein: CASSLSGGTEAFF
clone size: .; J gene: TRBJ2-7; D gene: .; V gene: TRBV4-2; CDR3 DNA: TGTGCCAGCAGCCAAGACGACAGGTCCTACGAGCAGTACTTC; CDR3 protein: CASSQDDRSYEQYF
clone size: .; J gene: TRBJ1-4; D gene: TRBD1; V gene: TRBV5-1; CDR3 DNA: TGCGCCAGCAGCCTAGGGACAGGGAGGGAAAAACTGTTTTTT; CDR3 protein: CASSLGTGREKLFF
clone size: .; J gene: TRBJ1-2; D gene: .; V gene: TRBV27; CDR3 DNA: TGTGCCAGCAGTTTAAGGGGGAACTATGGCTACACCTTC; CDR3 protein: CASSLRGNYGYTF